Listed below are T cell receptor beta chains from one sample, sequenced in a study of T cells in pancreatic ductal adenocarcinoma. Some clones are missing from TCRdb's copy, which holds only in-frame ones; the method was immunoSEQ multiplex PCR. The table lists roughly 100,000 clones, more than 90% of them singletons. Sequencing was done on a sample of PBMCs. The receptors come from a human donor with pancreatic ductal adenocarcinoma. Each CDR3 is given with its conserved first and last residue. D genes are given only for firm matches. Not every row has a clone size; where given, it reads once, few, many or a size class.

length	D	V	J	size	CDR3	DNA
15	TRBD1	TRBV11-2	TRBJ2-7	.	CASSLGGAGGPRAYF	TGTGCCAGCAGCTTAGGTGGGGCAGGGGGACCCCGAGCGTACTTC
13	.	TRBV5-1	TRBJ1-1	.	CASRVTVNTEAFF	TGCGCCAGCAGGGTGACTGTGAACACTGAAGCTTTCTTT
16	.	TRBV5-4	TRBJ2-3	once	CASSPEAVAYRDTQYF	TGTGCCAGCAGCCCGGAGGCGGTAGCTTATCGGGATACGCAGTATTTT
15	TRBD1	TRBV6-6	TRBJ1-2	.	CASSDRGGGNYGYTF	TGTGCCAGCAGTGACAGGGGTGGAGGGAACTATGGCTACACCTTC
11	.	TRBV5-1	TRBJ2-1	.	CASRHSGEYVF	TGCGCCAGCAGACATAGCGGAGAGTATGTCTTC
14	.	TRBV28	TRBJ1-2	once	CASREGYYNYGYTF	TGTGCCAGCAGGGAGGGATACTACAACTATGGCTACACCTTC
15	.	TRBV9	TRBJ1-5	.	CASSAGNIATQPQHF	TGTGCCAGCAGCGCCGGGAACATAGCAACTCAGCCCCAGCATTTT
14	.	TRBV5-1	TRBJ1-4	once	CASSPGESHEKLFF	TGCGCCAGCAGCCCGGGAGAGAGCCATGAAAAACTGTTTTTT
13	.	TRBV28	TRBJ1-5	.	CASSLGGHQPQHF	TGTGCCAGCAGTTTAGGTGGCCATCAGCCCCAGCATTTT
15	TRBD1	TRBV5-1	TRBJ1-2	.	CASSLGSTGPLGYTF	TGCGCCAGCAGCTTGGGATCGACAGGGCCCTTGGGCTACACCTTC
13	TRBD1	TRBV6-5	TRBJ1-2	.	CASSSPGQLAVTF	TGTGCCAGCAGTTCGCCGGGACAGTTGGCCGTCACCTTC
16	.	TRBV21-1	TRBJ2-5	.	CASSKEGRTGGLTQYF	TGTGCCAGCAGCAAAGAGGGCCGGACAGGGGGCTTGACCCAGTACTTC
15	.	TRBV5-1	TRBJ2-5	.	CASSLMGAEGETQYF	TGCGCCAGCAGCTTGATGGGGGCAGAGGGGGAGACCCAGTACTTC
13	.	TRBV7-2	TRBJ1-2	.	CASSRGHPYGYTF	TGTGCCAGCAGCCGAGGACACCCCTATGGCTACACCTTC
13	.	TRBV7-2	TRBJ2-1	.	CASSLALAREQFF	TGTGCCAGCAGCTTAGCTCTAGCGAGAGAGCAGTTCTTC
12	TRBD1	TRBV28	TRBJ1-2	.	CASIRGDYGYTF	TGTGCCAGCATCAGGGGGGACTATGGCTACACCTTC
14	TRBD2	TRBV29-1	TRBJ2-7	.	CSVALLAGGGEQYF	TGCAGCGTTGCCTTGTTAGCGGGAGGTGGCGAGCAGTACTTC
12	.	TRBV28	TRBJ2-7	.	CASSNAGGRQYF	TGTGCCAGCAGCAACGCCGGGGGGCGGCAGTACTTC
13	.	TRBV18	TRBJ2-1	few	CASSPLGRNEQFF	TGTGCCAGCTCACCACTTGGGAGGAATGAGCAGTTCTTC
13	.	TRBV5-8	TRBJ2-7	.	CASSPGVVYEQYF	TGTGCCAGCAGCCCCGGTGTTGTCTACGAGCAGTACTTC
13	.	TRBV7-2	TRBJ2-7	.	CASSRPPGDEQYF	TGTGCCAGCAGTAGACCGCCAGGGGACGAGCAGTACTTC
14	.	TRBV2	TRBJ2-7	.	CASSVTVTSYEQYF	TGTGCCAGCAGTGTTACTGTCACCTCCTACGAGCAGTACTTC
14	.	TRBV18	TRBJ2-3	.	CASSPPGYPDTQYF	TGTGCCAGCTCACCACCCGGGTACCCAGATACGCAGTATTTT
16	.	TRBV7-2	TRBJ2-2	.	CASSPGVGSYTGELFF	TGTGCCAGCAGTCCGGGAGTGGGGTCGTACACCGGGGAGCTGTTTTTT
14	TRBD2	TRBV28	TRBJ2-2	once	CATPGTSGTGELFF	TGTGCCACCCCGGGGACTAGCGGGACCGGGGAGCTGTTTTTT
16	.	TRBV7-9	TRBJ2-1	.	CASRGGSDSSYNEQFF	TGTGCCAGCAGGGGAGGTAGCGACTCGTCCTACAATGAGCAGTTCTTC
16	TRBD1	TRBV28	TRBJ2-7	.	CASSFLGGQGAGEQYF	TGTGCCAGCAGTTTCCTTGGAGGACAGGGGGCGGGTGAGCAGTACTTC
14	TRBD2	TRBV2	TRBJ2-1	.	CASSGLAVGDEQFF	TGTGCCAGCAGTGGACTAGCGGTAGGGGATGAGCAGTTCTTC
14	.	TRBV30	TRBJ1-2	.	CARHGSSGDYGYTF	TGTGCCCGACACGGAAGCTCCGGTGACTATGGCTACACCTTC
16	TRBD2	TRBV28	TRBJ2-5	.	CASSKTSGAYQETQYF	TGTGCCAGCAGTAAGACTAGCGGAGCGTACCAAGAGACCCAGTACTTC
15	.	TRBV28	TRBJ2-5	.	CASSLPDIGQETQYF	TGTGCCAGCAGTTTACCCGACATTGGGCAAGAGACCCAGTACTTC
16	.	TRBV30	TRBJ1-3	.	CAWSTSKQSSGNTIYF	TGTGCCTGGAGTACCTCAAAACAGAGCTCTGGAAACACCATATATTTT
16	TRBD1	TRBV25-1	TRBJ2-3	.	CASSEGTGWSTDTQYF	TGTGCCAGCAGTGAAGGGACAGGCTGGAGCACAGATACGCAGTATTTT
14	.	TRBV15	TRBJ1-1	.	CATSRNLDGTEAFF	TGTGCCACCAGCAGAAACCTAGATGGCACTGAAGCTTTCTTT
15	.	TRBV4-1	TRBJ2-1	.	CASSQEAVAYNEQFF	TGCGCCAGCAGCCAAGAGGCAGTGGCCTACAATGAGCAGTTCTTC
14	.	TRBV7-6	TRBJ2-1	.	CASSLAPDRYEQFF	TGTGCCAGCAGCTTAGCGCCAGACAGATATGAGCAGTTCTTC
12	.	TRBV29-1	TRBJ2-1	.	CSVGPDRGEQFF	TGCAGCGTTGGCCCCGACCGGGGGGAGCAGTTCTTC
15	TRBD2	TRBV7-2	TRBJ2-2	.	CASSLGLANTGELFF	TGTGCCAGCAGCTTGGGACTAGCGAACACCGGGGAGCTGTTTTTT
13	.	TRBV30	TRBJ2-1	.	CAWSVLFELPQFF	TGTGCCTGGAGTGTCTTGTTTGAGCTGCCGCAGTTCTTC
11	.	TRBV6-6	TRBJ2-7	.	CASSYSSEQYF	TGTGCCAGCAGTTACTCGAGCGAGCAGTACTTC
12	.	TRBV5-4	TRBJ2-7	.	CASSLVGLEQYF	TGTGCCAGCAGCTTGGTGGGGCTCGAGCAGTACTTC
14	.	TRBV19	TRBJ2-7	once	CASGVTGGFYEQYF	TGTGCCAGTGGGGTGACAGGTGGCTTCTACGAGCAGTACTTC